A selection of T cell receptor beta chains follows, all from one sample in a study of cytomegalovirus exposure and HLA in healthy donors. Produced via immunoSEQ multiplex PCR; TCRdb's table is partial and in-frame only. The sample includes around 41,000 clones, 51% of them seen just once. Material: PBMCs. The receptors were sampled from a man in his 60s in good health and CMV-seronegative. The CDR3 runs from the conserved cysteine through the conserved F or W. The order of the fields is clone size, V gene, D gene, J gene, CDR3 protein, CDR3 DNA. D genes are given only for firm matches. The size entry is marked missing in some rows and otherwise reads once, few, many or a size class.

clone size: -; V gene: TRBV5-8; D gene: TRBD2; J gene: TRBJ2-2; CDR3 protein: CASSSAGTSGATGELFF; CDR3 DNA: TGTGCCAGCAGCTCCGCCGGGACTAGCGGAGCTACCGGGGAGCTGTTTTTT
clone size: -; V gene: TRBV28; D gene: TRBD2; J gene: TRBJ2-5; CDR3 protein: CASSLRGLARETQYF; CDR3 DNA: TGTGCCAGCAGTTTACGGGGACTAGCAAGAGAGACCCAGTACTTC
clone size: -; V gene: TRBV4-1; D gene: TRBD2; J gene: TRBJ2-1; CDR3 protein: CASSRTVAGGPENEQFF; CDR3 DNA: TGCGCCAGCAGCCGCACCGTAGCGGGAGGGCCGGAGAATGAGCAGTTCTTC
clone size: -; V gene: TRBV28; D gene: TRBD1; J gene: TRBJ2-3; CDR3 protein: CAGSGTGWGDTQYF; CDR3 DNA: TGTGCCGGCTCCGGGACAGGGTGGGGGGATACGCAGTATTTT
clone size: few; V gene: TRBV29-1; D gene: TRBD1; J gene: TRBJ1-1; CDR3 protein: CSVAGGVWTEAFF; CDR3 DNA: TGCAGCGTTGCAGGGGGCGTATGGACTGAAGCTTTCTTT
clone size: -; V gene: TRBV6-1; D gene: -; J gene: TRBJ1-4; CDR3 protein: CASGPRPRGNEKLFF; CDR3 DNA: TGTGCCAGCGGCCCCCGACCTAGGGGGAATGAAAAACTGTTTTTT
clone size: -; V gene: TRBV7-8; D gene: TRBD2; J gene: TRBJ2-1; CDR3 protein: CASTLSGSVPDNEQFF; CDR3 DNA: TGTGCCAGCACCCTTAGCGGGTCTGTCCCGGACAATGAGCAGTTCTTC
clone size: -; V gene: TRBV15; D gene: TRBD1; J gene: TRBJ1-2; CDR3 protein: CATSRGGQGYGYTF; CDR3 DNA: TGTGCCACCAGCAGGGGCGGACAGGGCTATGGCTACACCTTC
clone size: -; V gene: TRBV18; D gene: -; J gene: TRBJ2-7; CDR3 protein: CASSPGGARVNEQYF; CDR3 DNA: TGTGCCAGCTCACCAGGGGGGGCCCGAGTCAACGAGCAGTACTTC
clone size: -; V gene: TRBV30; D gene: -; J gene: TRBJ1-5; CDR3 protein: CAWGESGVVQPQHF; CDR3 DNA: TGTGCCTGGGGGGAGTCAGGGGTGGTCCAGCCCCAGCATTTT
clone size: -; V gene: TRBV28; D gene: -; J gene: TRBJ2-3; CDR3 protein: CASSPPGSTDTQYF; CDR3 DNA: TGTGCCAGCAGTCCCCCGGGGTCCACAGATACGCAGTATTTT
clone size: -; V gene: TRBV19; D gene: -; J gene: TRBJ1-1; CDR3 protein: CASSIGRRGTEAFF; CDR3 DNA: TGTGCCAGTAGTATCGGGAGAAGAGGCACTGAAGCTTTCTTT
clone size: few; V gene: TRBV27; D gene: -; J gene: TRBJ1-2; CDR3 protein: CASSYPGEGGYTF; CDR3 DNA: TGTGCCAGCAGTTACCCAGGGGAAGGGGGCTACACCTTC
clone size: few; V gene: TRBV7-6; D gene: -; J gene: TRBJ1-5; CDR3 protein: CASSSQYNQPQHF; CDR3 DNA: TGTGCCAGCAGCTCACAATACAATCAGCCCCAGCATTTT
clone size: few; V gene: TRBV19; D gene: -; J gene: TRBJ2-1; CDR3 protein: CASSIPSYNEQFF; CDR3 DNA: TGTGCCAGTAGTATCCCGAGTTACAATGAGCAGTTCTTC
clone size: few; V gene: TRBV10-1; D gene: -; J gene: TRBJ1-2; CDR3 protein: CASSESGRNYGYTF; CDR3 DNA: TGCGCCAGCAGTGAGTCGGGCAGAAACTATGGCTACACCTTC
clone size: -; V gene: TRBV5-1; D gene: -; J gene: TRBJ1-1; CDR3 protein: CASSLRGGNTEAFF; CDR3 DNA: TGCGCCAGCAGCTTAAGGGGCGGGAACACTGAAGCTTTCTTT
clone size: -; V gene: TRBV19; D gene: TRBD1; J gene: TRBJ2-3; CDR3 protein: CASSGDRDTQYF; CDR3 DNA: TGTGCCAGTAGCGGGGACAGAGATACGCAGTATTTT
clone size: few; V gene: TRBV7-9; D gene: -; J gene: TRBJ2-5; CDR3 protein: CASSQIDLGLGTQYF; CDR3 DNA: TGTGCCAGCAGCCAGATCGACTTGGGGCTAGGGACCCAGTACTTC
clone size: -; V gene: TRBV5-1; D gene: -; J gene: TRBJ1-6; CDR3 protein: CASSLSGKDSPLHF; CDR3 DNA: TGCGCCAGCAGCTTGTCCGGGAAGGATTCACCCCTCCACTTT